This TCR beta chain was captured in a study of T-cell reconstitution after alpha-beta-depleted transplantation in children. Study results and limitations: After transplant, high TCRbeta diversity at day 60 in some patients arose from surviving recipient T cells and thymic progenitors. The study reportedly traced alpha-beta T cells about two months after transplant to several hundred expanded graft clones. T cells produced anew were the main source of T-cell counts and diversity one year after transplant.

This CDR3 has 14 amino acids. The germline V and J ends were trimmed by 4 bases and 0 bases, with 10 bases remaining between them. Germline values: CDR1 DFQATT, CDR2 SNEGSKA (reference sequence). This clonotype was counted at least ten times. As yet, its antigen is unknown. Unique molecular identifiers were used to barcode this TCRbeta library. TCRdb processed the PCR reads anew with MiXCR; each CDR3 protein has one entry. The sample consists of fewer than 350,000 distinct CDR3 sequences, just over 7.5% of them appearing once. The genes are TRBV20-1 and TRBJ1-5, with D uncertain. The source was peripheral blood, collected 360 days after TCRalphabeta/CD19-depleted stem cell transplant. This sequence was found in a female patient aged 2-9 years who had a stem cell transplant for Fanconi anemia, so the T cells may come from the graft donor. CDR3 in amino acids: CSANDVNSNQPQHF. The DNA for the CDR3 is TGCAGTGCTAACGACGTTAATAGCAATCAGCCCCAGCATTTT.